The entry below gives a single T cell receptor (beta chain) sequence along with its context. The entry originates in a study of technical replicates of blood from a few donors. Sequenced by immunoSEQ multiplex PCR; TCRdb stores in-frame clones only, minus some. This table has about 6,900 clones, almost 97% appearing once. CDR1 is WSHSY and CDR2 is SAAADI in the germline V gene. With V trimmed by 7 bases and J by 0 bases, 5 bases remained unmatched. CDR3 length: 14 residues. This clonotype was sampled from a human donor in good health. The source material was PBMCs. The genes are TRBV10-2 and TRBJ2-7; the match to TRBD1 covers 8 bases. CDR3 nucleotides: TGCGCCAGCACACGGACAGGGTCCTCCTACGAGCAGTACTTC. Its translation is CASTRTGSSYEQYF.